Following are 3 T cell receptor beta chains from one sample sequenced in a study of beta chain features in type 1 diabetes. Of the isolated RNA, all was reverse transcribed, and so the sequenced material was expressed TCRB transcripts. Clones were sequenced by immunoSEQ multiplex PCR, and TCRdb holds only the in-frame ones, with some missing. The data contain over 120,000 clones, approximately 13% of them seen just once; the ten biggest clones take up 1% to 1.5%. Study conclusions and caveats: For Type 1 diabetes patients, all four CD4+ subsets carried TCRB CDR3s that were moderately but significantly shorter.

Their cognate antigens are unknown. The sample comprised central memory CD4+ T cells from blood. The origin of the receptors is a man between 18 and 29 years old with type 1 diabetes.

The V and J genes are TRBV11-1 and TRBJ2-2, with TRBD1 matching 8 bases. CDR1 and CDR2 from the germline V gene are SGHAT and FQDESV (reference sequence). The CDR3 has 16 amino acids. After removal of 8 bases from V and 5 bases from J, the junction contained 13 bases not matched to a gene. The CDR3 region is CASSLAGGVGTGELFF. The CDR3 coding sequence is TGTGCCAGCTCCCTGGCAGGGGGCGTCGGGACCGGGGAGCTGTTTTTT.

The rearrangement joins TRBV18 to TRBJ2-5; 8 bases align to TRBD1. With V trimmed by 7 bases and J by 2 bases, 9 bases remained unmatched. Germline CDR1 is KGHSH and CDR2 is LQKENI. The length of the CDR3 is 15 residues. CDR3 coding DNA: TGTGCCAGCTACACGACAGGGGTTGGGCAAGAGACCCAGTACTTC. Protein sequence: CASYTTGVGQETQYF.

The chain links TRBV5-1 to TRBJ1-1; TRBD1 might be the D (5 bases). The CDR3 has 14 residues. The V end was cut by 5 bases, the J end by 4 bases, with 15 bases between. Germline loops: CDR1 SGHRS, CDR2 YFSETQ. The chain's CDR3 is CASRPDRRGTEAFF. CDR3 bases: TGCGCCAGCAGGCCCGATAGGAGGGGCACTGAAGCTTTCTTT.